This is a list of T cell receptor beta chains from one sample in a study of OX40 agonist ivuxolimab in advanced cancers. Clones were sequenced by immunoSEQ multiplex PCR, and TCRdb holds only the in-frame ones, with some missing. The table includes approximately 12,000 clones, 65% to 75% detected once. Specimen: CD4+ or CD8+ T cells sorted from blood, collected in a trial of the OX40 agonist ivuxolimab. Source of these receptors: an adult with an advanced solid tumor such as melanoma, head and neck, liver or kidney cancer. Both conserved end residues are part of each CDR3. Each record gives: V gene, clone size, D gene, J gene, CDR3 DNA, CDR3 protein. The D gene is left open where the match is weak. Part of the rows lack a size; the others show once, few, many or a class for expanded clones.

V gene: TRBV19
clone size: .
D gene: .
J gene: TRBJ2-1
CDR3 DNA: TGTGCCAGTAGCCATACTAGCTCCACCTACAATGAGCAGTTCTTC
CDR3 protein: CASSHTSSTYNEQFF

V gene: TRBV28
clone size: few
D gene: .
J gene: TRBJ2-1
CDR3 DNA: TGTGCCAGCAGTTTAACAAACTACAATGAGCAGTTCTTC
CDR3 protein: CASSLTNYNEQFF

V gene: TRBV27
clone size: .
D gene: .
J gene: TRBJ1-1
CDR3 DNA: TGTGCCAGCAGTTTAAGGTCAATTCTCTCCCCTGAAGCTTTCTTT
CDR3 protein: CASSLRSILSPEAFF

V gene: TRBV7-9
clone size: few
D gene: TRBD2
J gene: TRBJ2-3
CDR3 DNA: TGTGCCAGCAGCTCACTTCTAGCGGGTCCGTACACAGATACGCAGTATTTT
CDR3 protein: CASSSLLAGPYTDTQYF

V gene: TRBV7-9
clone size: few
D gene: TRBD2
J gene: TRBJ2-1
CDR3 DNA: TGTGCCAGCAGAAGCGGGAGTGGCAATGAGCAGTTCTTC
CDR3 protein: CASRSGSGNEQFF

V gene: TRBV5-6
clone size: few
D gene: .
J gene: TRBJ2-5
CDR3 DNA: TGTGCCAGCATAAGCATGACATCGCAACAACAAGAGACCCAGTACTTC
CDR3 protein: CASISMTSQQQETQYF

V gene: TRBV9
clone size: .
D gene: .
J gene: TRBJ2-3
CDR3 DNA: TGTGCCAGCAGCGTAGCAGGGGACGCAGATACGCAGTATTTT
CDR3 protein: CASSVAGDADTQYF

V gene: TRBV25-1
clone size: .
D gene: .
J gene: TRBJ1-1
CDR3 DNA: TGTGCCAGCAGTTCTCATAGAGAGAGGGGAGACACTGAAGCTTTCTTT
CDR3 protein: CASSSHRERGDTEAFF

V gene: TRBV29-1
clone size: .
D gene: .
J gene: TRBJ2-5
CDR3 DNA: TGCAGCGTTGTCCTCCCCATCAAGACCCAGTACTTC
CDR3 protein: CSVVLPIKTQYF

V gene: TRBV9
clone size: .
D gene: TRBD2
J gene: TRBJ2-3
CDR3 DNA: TGTGCCAGCAGCCCCCTAGCGGGAGGGCCCGCAGATACGCGGTATTTT
CDR3 protein: CASSPLAGGPADTRYF

V gene: TRBV28
clone size: .
D gene: .
J gene: TRBJ2-7
CDR3 DNA: TGTGCCAGCAGTTTTGCGGTCGGGTTCCCCTACGAGCAGTACTTC
CDR3 protein: CASSFAVGFPYEQYF

V gene: TRBV14
clone size: .
D gene: .
J gene: TRBJ2-3
CDR3 DNA: TGTGCCAGCAGCCAACTTAATACGCAGTATTTT
CDR3 protein: CASSQLNTQYF

V gene: TRBV5-4
clone size: .
D gene: .
J gene: TRBJ2-5
CDR3 DNA: TGTGCCAGCAGCTTGCGTCAGTTCCAAGAGACCCAGTACTTC
CDR3 protein: CASSLRQFQETQYF

V gene: TRBV11-2
clone size: large
D gene: TRBD2
J gene: TRBJ2-3
CDR3 DNA: TGTGCCAGCAGGCCCTCTAGCGGGGGCTCAGATACGCAGTATTTT
CDR3 protein: CASRPSSGGSDTQYF

V gene: TRBV5-1
clone size: .
D gene: .
J gene: TRBJ2-7
CDR3 DNA: TGCGCCAGCAGCTTCGACCCAGTGAAGGGCACGAGCTCCTACGAGCAGTACTTC
CDR3 protein: CASSFDPVKGTSSYEQYF

V gene: TRBV9
clone size: once
D gene: TRBD2
J gene: TRBJ2-2
CDR3 DNA: TGTGCCAGCAGCGACCCCCGGGGGGGCCTGGACACCGGGGAGCTGTTTTTT
CDR3 protein: CASSDPRGGLDTGELFF

V gene: TRBV15
clone size: .
D gene: .
J gene: TRBJ2-3
CDR3 DNA: TGTGCCACCAGCGGGAGACTAGACTCAGATACGCAGTATTTT
CDR3 protein: CATSGRLDSDTQYF

V gene: TRBV4-3
clone size: few
D gene: .
J gene: TRBJ2-1
CDR3 DNA: TGCGCCAGCAGCCAAGATGGGGGGCTTGATGGGTGGGTCTTC
CDR3 protein: CASSQDGGLDGWVF

V gene: TRBV2
clone size: .
D gene: .
J gene: TRBJ2-3
CDR3 DNA: TGTGCCAGCAGTGAAGGACAGGTTCACACAGATACGCAGTATTTT
CDR3 protein: CASSEGQVHTDTQYF

V gene: TRBV19
clone size: .
D gene: .
J gene: TRBJ1-1
CDR3 DNA: TGTGCCACCCAGGCGGGGACTGAAGCTTTCTTT
CDR3 protein: CATQAGTEAFF

V gene: TRBV5-5
clone size: .
D gene: .
J gene: TRBJ2-5
CDR3 DNA: TGTGCCAGCAGCTTTGCGGGGATCGGTGGAGAGACCCAGTACTTC
CDR3 protein: CASSFAGIGGETQYF

V gene: TRBV5-6
clone size: .
D gene: .
J gene: TRBJ1-2
CDR3 DNA: TGTGCCAGCAGCCTCGGAGGGGGTTGGACTTATGGCTACACCTTC
CDR3 protein: CASSLGGGWTYGYTF

V gene: TRBV28
clone size: few
D gene: .
J gene: TRBJ1-1
CDR3 DNA: TGTGCCAGCAGTTTTCCCGGAGCTGAAGCTTTCTTT
CDR3 protein: CASSFPGAEAFF

V gene: TRBV2
clone size: few
D gene: .
J gene: TRBJ1-1
CDR3 DNA: TGTGCCAGCAGTGACAGGCCGAACACTGAAGCTTTCTTT
CDR3 protein: CASSDRPNTEAFF

V gene: TRBV2
clone size: few
D gene: .
J gene: TRBJ2-5
CDR3 DNA: TGTGCCAGCAGCGCGGGACGGAACCAAGAGACCCAGTACTTC
CDR3 protein: CASSAGRNQETQYF

V gene: TRBV4-2
clone size: .
D gene: .
J gene: TRBJ2-3
CDR3 DNA: TGTGCCAGCAGCCAAGGGACGGGGACCACAGATACGCAGTATTTT
CDR3 protein: CASSQGTGTTDTQYF

V gene: TRBV6-4
clone size: .
D gene: .
J gene: TRBJ2-7
CDR3 DNA: TGTGCCAGCAGTGACCGGGACACCTACGAGCAGTACTTC
CDR3 protein: CASSDRDTYEQYF

V gene: TRBV6-5
clone size: .
D gene: .
J gene: TRBJ2-5
CDR3 DNA: TGTGCCACTCAGTCGGGGTTCGGAGAGACCCAGTACTTC
CDR3 protein: CATQSGFGETQYF

V gene: TRBV10-1
clone size: .
D gene: TRBD1
J gene: TRBJ2-7
CDR3 DNA: TGCGCCAGCAGTGTGAGGGACAGCCACTACGAGCAGTACTTC
CDR3 protein: CASSVRDSHYEQYF

V gene: TRBV7-7
clone size: .
D gene: TRBD2
J gene: TRBJ2-3
CDR3 DNA: TGTGCTAGCAGCTCAGGACTAGCCCCTACAGATACGCAGTATTTT
CDR3 protein: CASSSGLAPTDTQYF

V gene: TRBV7-6
clone size: medium-sized
D gene: .
J gene: TRBJ1-5
CDR3 DNA: TGTGCCAGCAGCTCCGCCCTCAATCAGCCCCAGCATTTT
CDR3 protein: CASSSALNQPQHF

V gene: TRBV4-2
clone size: .
D gene: TRBD2
J gene: TRBJ2-7
CDR3 DNA: TGTGCCAGCAGCCTAGAGCTGCGGGGGGAGCAGTACTTC
CDR3 protein: CASSLELRGEQYF

V gene: TRBV28
clone size: few
D gene: .
J gene: TRBJ2-1
CDR3 DNA: TGTGCCAGCACCCCAGGACTACTCAATGAGCAGTTCTTC
CDR3 protein: CASTPGLLNEQFF

V gene: TRBV2
clone size: .
D gene: .
J gene: TRBJ2-3
CDR3 DNA: TGTGCCAGCAAGATAGGACACCCAGATACGCAGTATTTT
CDR3 protein: CASKIGHPDTQYF

V gene: TRBV11-2
clone size: few
D gene: .
J gene: TRBJ1-1
CDR3 DNA: TGTGCCAGCAGCTTAGTGGGCACTGAAGCTTTCTTT
CDR3 protein: CASSLVGTEAFF

V gene: TRBV5-1
clone size: few
D gene: .
J gene: TRBJ2-3
CDR3 DNA: TGCGCCAGCAGCGAAGGCCGGGATTATACAGATACGCAGTATTTT
CDR3 protein: CASSEGRDYTDTQYF

V gene: TRBV4-1
clone size: .
D gene: TRBD2
J gene: TRBJ2-1
CDR3 DNA: TGCGCCAGCAGCCAAGGGAGCTCGGGGGGGCCGTTCTACAATGAGCAGTTCTTC
CDR3 protein: CASSQGSSGGPFYNEQFF

V gene: TRBV9
clone size: .
D gene: .
J gene: TRBJ2-4
CDR3 DNA: TGTGCCAGCAGTTCCGGTAGCCAGCGTGGGAACATTCAGTACTTC
CDR3 protein: CASSSGSQRGNIQYF

V gene: TRBV6-1
clone size: medium-sized
D gene: TRBD1
J gene: TRBJ2-1
CDR3 DNA: TGTGCCAGCAGTGACTTAGGGACAGCCAATGAGCAGTTCTTC
CDR3 protein: CASSDLGTANEQFF

V gene: TRBV14
clone size: .
D gene: TRBD2
J gene: TRBJ2-7
CDR3 DNA: TGTGCCAGCAGCCCTAGCGGGTCATACTACGAGCAGTACTTC
CDR3 protein: CASSPSGSYYEQYF

V gene: TRBV6-5
clone size: medium-sized
D gene: .
J gene: TRBJ2-2
CDR3 DNA: TGTGCCAGCAGTTATTTTGGCAGGGGTAACACCGGGGAGCTGTTTTTT
CDR3 protein: CASSYFGRGNTGELFF

V gene: TRBV5-5
clone size: .
D gene: .
J gene: TRBJ1-1
CDR3 DNA: TGTGCCAGCAGCTTGTACAGGGTCGGGTGGAACACTGAAGCTTTCTTT
CDR3 protein: CASSLYRVGWNTEAFF

V gene: TRBV7-2
clone size: .
D gene: TRBD2
J gene: TRBJ2-1
CDR3 DNA: TGTGCCAGCAGCCCCGGGCGGGAGGGCCGAAATGAGCAGTTCTTC
CDR3 protein: CASSPGREGRNEQFF

V gene: TRBV7-6
clone size: .
D gene: TRBD2
J gene: TRBJ2-1
CDR3 DNA: TGTGCCAGCAGCTTAGGGCTAGCGGGGTCATATGAGCAGTTCTTC
CDR3 protein: CASSLGLAGSYEQFF

V gene: TRBV19
clone size: few
D gene: TRBD2
J gene: TRBJ2-7
CDR3 DNA: TGTGCCAGTAGTAAACTAGCGGAGGGCGGCTACGAGCAGTACTTC
CDR3 protein: CASSKLAEGGYEQYF

V gene: TRBV28
clone size: .
D gene: TRBD2
J gene: TRBJ2-3
CDR3 DNA: TGTGCCAGCAGTTCCGGGGGGAGCACAGATACGCAGTATTTT
CDR3 protein: CASSSGGSTDTQYF

V gene: TRBV11-2
clone size: .
D gene: .
J gene: TRBJ1-1
CDR3 DNA: TGTGCCAGCAGCTTCGAAGGTTTTGGGTATGGGAACACTGAAGCTTTCTTT
CDR3 protein: CASSFEGFGYGNTEAFF

V gene: TRBV7-2
clone size: .
D gene: .
J gene: TRBJ1-2
CDR3 DNA: TGTGCCAGCAGCTTATCCCCCCAGGGGTCCGATAACTATGGCTACACCTTC
CDR3 protein: CASSLSPQGSDNYGYTF

V gene: TRBV4-1
clone size: .
D gene: .
J gene: TRBJ2-3
CDR3 DNA: TGCGCCAGCAGCCTCAAGTACACAGATACGCAGTATTTT
CDR3 protein: CASSLKYTDTQYF

V gene: TRBV4-1
clone size: few
D gene: .
J gene: TRBJ1-5
CDR3 DNA: TGCGCCAGCAGCCAAGGGACAGAGAATAGCAATCAGCCCCAGCATTTT
CDR3 protein: CASSQGTENSNQPQHF

V gene: TRBV19
clone size: .
D gene: .
J gene: TRBJ1-5
CDR3 DNA: TGTGCCAGTAGTATATACCTCTGGCAGCTCAATCAGCCCCAGCATTTT
CDR3 protein: CASSIYLWQLNQPQHF

V gene: TRBV7-8
clone size: .
D gene: .
J gene: TRBJ2-7
CDR3 DNA: TGTGCCAGCAGCCCGACAGGATTTACCTACGAGCAGTACTTC
CDR3 protein: CASSPTGFTYEQYF